This passage covers 10 T cell receptor beta chains from one sample sequenced in a study of cytomegalovirus exposure and HLA in healthy donors. The primer mix had 60 Vbeta and 13 Jbeta primers. The protocol was immunoSEQ multiplex PCR, while the TCRdb copy is restricted to in-frame clones and leaves out a portion. Of about 200,000 clones detected, 79% appear once; the ten largest clones hold approximately 1.4%. Source material: PBMCs. The receptors were gathered from a girl aged 10-17 years in good health and CMV-seropositive.

The rearrangement links TRBV4-3 to TRBJ1-2, with D maybe TRBD1 (6 bases). V was pared by 0 bases and J by 1 base, with 15 bases between. The CDR3 covers 17 residues. CDR1 LGHNA and CDR2 YSLEER come from the germline V gene. DNA of the CDR3: TGCGCCAGCAGCCAAGAGGCTCGACAGGAGATTAACTATGGCTACACCTTC. This codes for CASSQEARQEINYGYTF.

The gene calls are TRBV14 and TRBJ2-3; 8 bases are a match to TRBD1. Losses at the gene ends were 4 bases for V and 4 bases for J; bases not matched to a gene: 7. The CDR3 is 15 residues long. Germline V gene lookup returns CDR1 SGHDN and CDR2 FVKESK. The CDR3 DNA sequence: TGTGCCAGCAGCCCGAGGACAGGGTGGGCAGATACGCAGTATTTT. Translating it yields CASSPRTGWADTQYF.

V usage is TRBV18 and J usage is TRBJ1-6, with D perhaps TRBD1 (6 bases). Trimming stripped 1 base from V and 0 bases from J, with 10 bases between. The CDR3 is made up of 17 amino acids. The germline gives CDR1 KGHSH, CDR2 LQKENI. Written as DNA, the CDR3 is TGTGCCAGCTCACCACGGGGGGGGCCCTCCTATAATTCACCCCTCCACTTT. This codes for CASSPRGGPSYNSPLHF.

In nucleotides, the CDR3 is TGTGCCAGCAGCGCCCGAACATCAGGAGAAAAACTGTTTTTT. This translates into CASSARTSGEKLFF. This rearrangement joins TRBV9 to TRBJ1-4; D gene ambiguous. The CDR3 loop spans 14 amino acids. The germline V gene has CDR1 SGDLS and CDR2 YYNGEE. V was shortened by 3 bases and J by 8 bases, with 14 bases between the two germline ends.

This clone was detected only once. V is TRBV4-2 and J is TRBJ2-3; D is perhaps TRBD1 (6 bases). Looked up from germline, CDR1 is LGHNA and CDR2 is YNFKEQ. This CDR3 spans 17 amino acids. V was shortened by 2 bases and J by 4 bases, with 19 bases between the two germline ends. CDR3 bases: TGTGCCAGCAGCCAACCCCAGACAGGAATATTGGCAGATACGCAGTATTTT. It encodes CASSQPQTGILADTQYF.

V is TRBV11-3 and J is TRBJ2-5; 10 positions match TRBD2. V shed 1 base and J 4 bases; nucleotides not matched to a gene: 3. The length of the CDR3 is 15 residues. The germline V gene has CDR1 SGHNT and CDR2 YENEEA. CDR3 bases: TGTGCCAGCAGCTTAGGGCTAGCGGGGGTAGAGACCCAGTACTTC. This encodes CASSLGLAGVETQYF.

The chain joins TRBV2 to TRBJ2-2; maybe TRBD1 (5 bases). Trimming removed 5 bases at V and 2 bases at J, with 12 bases between. Germline V gene data show CDR1 as SNHLY and CDR2 as FYNNEI. The CDR3 runs to 15 residues. Here the CDR3 DNA reads TGTGCCAGCAGTCGCCGGACAACAAACACCGGGGAGCTGTTTTTT. This encodes CASSRRTTNTGELFF.

This clone was seen once. The chain combines TRBV30 with TRBJ1-5; the D is unclear. Germline values: CDR1 GTSNPN, CDR2 SVGIG (reference sequence). Trimming left V 4 bases short and J 4 bases short, with 8 bases between. CDR3 size: 12 residues. DNA for the CDR3: TGTGCCTGGACTGCGGGGAATCAGCCCCAGCATTTT. This codes for CAWTAGNQPQHF.

The chain joins TRBV5-1 to TRBJ2-5; the D gene is possibly TRBD2 (5 bases). Between the trimmed V and J ends, which lost 5 bases and 2 bases, there was a span of 13 bases. This CDR3 has 14 residues. The germline V gene encodes CDR1 SGHRS and CDR2 YFSETQ. The DNA of the CDR3 is TGCGCCAGCAGATTTTTGACTAAACAAGAGACCCAGTACTTC. Amino acids: CASRFLTKQETQYF.

This clone was found a few times. The V call is TRBV6-1, the J call TRBJ2-7; TRBD2 matches 12 bases. The CDR3 length is 15 residues. J lost 3 bases, V lost 5 bases, and 5 bases had no gene match. The V gene's germline CDR1 is MNHNS and CDR2 SASEGT. For the CDR3, the DNA is TGTGCCAGCAGTTCACGACTAGCGGGGGTCTACGAGCAGTACTTC. Protein product: CASSSRLAGVYEQYF.